A selection of T cell receptor beta chains follows, all from one sample in a study of beta chain features in type 1 diabetes. TCRdb's copy holds only in-frame clones and misses some; the assay was immunoSEQ multiplex PCR. Of more than 300,000 clones listed, roughly 12% are singletons. Source material: naive CD4+ T cells from blood. The receptor set was obtained from a woman aged 18-30 years with type 1 diabetes. The CDR3 runs from the conserved cysteine through the conserved F or W. D genes are given only for firm matches. Where a row states a size, it is once, few, many or the class of an expanded clone; other rows omit it.

abundance: .; d_gene: .; v_gene: TRBV9; j_gene: TRBJ2-2; CDR3aa: CASSTRPTTSTLAGELFF; CDR3nt: TGTGCCAGCAGCACGAGACCTACGACTAGTACTCTCGCCGGGGAGCTGTTTTTT
abundance: few; d_gene: TRBD1; v_gene: TRBV14; j_gene: TRBJ2-7; CDR3aa: CASSPGTGVSSSYEQYF; CDR3nt: TGTGCCAGCAGCCCCGGGACAGGGGTTAGTAGCTCCTACGAGCAGTACTTC
abundance: few; d_gene: .; v_gene: TRBV28; j_gene: TRBJ2-7; CDR3aa: CASSAGVYEQYF; CDR3nt: TGTGCCAGCAGTGCAGGGGTATACGAGCAGTACTTC
abundance: .; d_gene: .; v_gene: TRBV29-1; j_gene: TRBJ2-7; CDR3aa: CSVRPTVSYEQYF; CDR3nt: TGCAGCGTTCGCCCGACAGTCTCCTACGAGCAGTACTTC
abundance: few; d_gene: .; v_gene: TRBV30; j_gene: TRBJ2-1; CDR3aa: CAWSVYGGTFGEQFF; CDR3nt: TGTGCCTGGAGTGTATACGGCGGTACGTTCGGTGAGCAGTTCTTC
abundance: .; d_gene: .; v_gene: TRBV5-4; j_gene: TRBJ2-7; CDR3aa: CASSSRDWAYEQYF; CDR3nt: TGTGCCAGCAGCAGCCGGGACTGGGCCTACGAGCAGTACTTC
abundance: .; d_gene: .; v_gene: TRBV5-1; j_gene: TRBJ2-7; CDR3aa: CASSHDTYEQYF; CDR3nt: TGCGCCAGCAGCCACGACACCTACGAGCAGTACTTC
abundance: few; d_gene: .; v_gene: TRBV10-3; j_gene: TRBJ1-1; CDR3aa: CAISELRAEAFF; CDR3nt: TGTGCCATCAGTGAGCTGAGGGCGGAAGCTTTCTTT
abundance: few; d_gene: .; v_gene: TRBV4-2; j_gene: TRBJ2-3; CDR3aa: CASSQEGADTQYF; CDR3nt: TGTGCCAGCAGCCAAGAGGGCGCAGATACGCAGTATTTT
abundance: few; d_gene: .; v_gene: TRBV7-6; j_gene: TRBJ2-3; CDR3aa: CASSLPYRHDTQYF; CDR3nt: TGTGCCAGCAGCTTACCCTACCGCCATGATACGCAGTATTTT
abundance: few; d_gene: .; v_gene: TRBV15; j_gene: TRBJ1-2; CDR3aa: CATSRAIQAGVGYTF; CDR3nt: TGTGCCACCAGCAGAGCCATACAAGCCGGGGTCGGCTACACCTTC
abundance: few; d_gene: TRBD2; v_gene: TRBV2; j_gene: TRBJ2-1; CDR3aa: CASSRTSANEQFF; CDR3nt: TGTGCCAGCAGCCGGACTAGCGCCAATGAGCAGTTCTTC
abundance: few; d_gene: .; v_gene: TRBV28; j_gene: TRBJ2-3; CDR3aa: CASSLVAGSTQYF; CDR3nt: TGTGCCAGCAGTTTGGTCGCAGGTAGTACGCAGTATTTT
abundance: .; d_gene: .; v_gene: TRBV18; j_gene: TRBJ2-7; CDR3aa: CASSLPGTRSYEQYF; CDR3nt: TGTGCCAGCTCACTTCCCGGGACAAGGTCCTACGAGCAGTACTTC
abundance: few; d_gene: TRBD2; v_gene: TRBV5-1; j_gene: TRBJ2-1; CDR3aa: CASSLVGTSGPTSHNEQFF; CDR3nt: TGCGCCAGCAGCTTAGTCGGGACTAGCGGACCGACCTCCCACAATGAGCAGTTCTTC
abundance: .; d_gene: .; v_gene: TRBV7-9; j_gene: TRBJ2-7; CDR3aa: CASTTPEPAYEQYF; CDR3nt: TGTGCCAGCACAACCCCCGAACCAGCCTACGAGCAGTACTTC
abundance: .; d_gene: TRBD1; v_gene: TRBV6-6; j_gene: TRBJ2-3; CDR3aa: CASRQGWTDTQYF; CDR3nt: TGTGCCAGCAGACAGGGGTGGACAGATACGCAGTATTTT
abundance: .; d_gene: .; v_gene: TRBV7-9; j_gene: TRBJ1-2; CDR3aa: CASRTARGRNYGYTF; CDR3nt: TGTGCCAGCAGGACTGCGCGGGGGCGCAACTATGGCTACACCTTC
abundance: few; d_gene: TRBD2; v_gene: TRBV6-5; j_gene: TRBJ2-1; CDR3aa: CASSSTGGPRNEQFF; CDR3nt: TGTGCCAGCAGTTCAACGGGAGGGCCGAGGAATGAGCAGTTCTTC
abundance: .; d_gene: .; v_gene: TRBV7-2; j_gene: TRBJ2-1; CDR3aa: CASSLNPGGEQFF; CDR3nt: TGTGCCAGCAGCTTAAACCCCGGTGGTGAGCAGTTCTTC
abundance: .; d_gene: .; v_gene: TRBV28; j_gene: TRBJ1-2; CDR3aa: CASSQTDGYTF; CDR3nt: TGTGCCAGCAGCCAGACAGATGGCTACACCTTC
abundance: .; d_gene: TRBD2; v_gene: TRBV9; j_gene: TRBJ2-3; CDR3aa: CASSVQTSGSRPTQYF; CDR3nt: TGTGCCAGCAGCGTACAGACTAGCGGGAGTCGGCCAACGCAGTATTTT
abundance: few; d_gene: .; v_gene: TRBV28; j_gene: TRBJ2-1; CDR3aa: CASRPGLTYNEQFF; CDR3nt: TGTGCCAGCAGGCCGGGACTGACCTACAATGAGCAGTTCTTC
abundance: .; d_gene: .; v_gene: TRBV7-2; j_gene: TRBJ2-5; CDR3aa: CASSTPGGGETQYF; CDR3nt: TGTGCCAGCAGTACACCCGGAGGGGGCGAGACCCAGTACTTC
abundance: .; d_gene: .; v_gene: TRBV7-9; j_gene: TRBJ2-2; CDR3aa: CASSLDLATGELFF; CDR3nt: TGTGCCAGCAGCTTAGATTTGGCCACCGGGGAGCTGTTTTTT
abundance: few; d_gene: .; v_gene: TRBV5-1; j_gene: TRBJ2-1; CDR3aa: CATSRGTGNNEQFF; CDR3nt: TGCGCCACCTCCCGGGGGACTGGCAACAATGAGCAGTTCTTC